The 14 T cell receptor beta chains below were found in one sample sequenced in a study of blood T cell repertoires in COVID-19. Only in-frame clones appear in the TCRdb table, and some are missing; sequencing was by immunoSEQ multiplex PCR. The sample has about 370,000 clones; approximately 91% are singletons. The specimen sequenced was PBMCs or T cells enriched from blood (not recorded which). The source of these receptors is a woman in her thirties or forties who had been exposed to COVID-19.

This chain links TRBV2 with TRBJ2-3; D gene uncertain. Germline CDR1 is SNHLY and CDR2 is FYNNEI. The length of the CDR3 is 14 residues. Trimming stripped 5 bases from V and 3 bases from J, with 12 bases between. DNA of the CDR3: TGTGCCAGCAGTATGACCCAAGCGACAGATACGCAGTATTTT. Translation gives CASSMTQATDTQYF.

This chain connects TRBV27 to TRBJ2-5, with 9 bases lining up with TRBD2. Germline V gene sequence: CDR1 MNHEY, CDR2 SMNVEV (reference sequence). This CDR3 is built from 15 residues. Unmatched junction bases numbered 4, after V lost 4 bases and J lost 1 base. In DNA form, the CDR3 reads TGTGCCAGCAGTTCTTTAGCGGGAGCCCAAGAGACCCAGTACTTC. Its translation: CASSSLAGAQETQYF.

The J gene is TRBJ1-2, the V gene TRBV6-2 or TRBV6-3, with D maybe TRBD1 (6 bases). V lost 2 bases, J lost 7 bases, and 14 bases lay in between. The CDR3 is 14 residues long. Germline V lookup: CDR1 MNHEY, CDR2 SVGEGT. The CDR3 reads CASSYSSGESGYTF. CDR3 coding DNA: TGTGCCAGCAGTTACAGTTCAGGGGAGAGTGGCTACACCTTC.

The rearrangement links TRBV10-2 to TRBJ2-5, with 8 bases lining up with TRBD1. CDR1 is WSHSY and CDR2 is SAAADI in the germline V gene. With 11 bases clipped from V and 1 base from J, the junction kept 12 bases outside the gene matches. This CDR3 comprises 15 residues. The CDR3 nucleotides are TGCGCCTCCCGGGATACAGGGGGACTCCAAGAGACCCAGTACTTC. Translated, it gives CASRDTGGLQETQYF.

The CDR3 loop is CASSGRRGSYEQYF. The CDR3 DNA reads TGTGCCAGCAGCGGTCGCAGAGGCTCCTACGAGCAGTACTTC. The chain couples TRBV9 to TRBJ2-7; D is undetermined. The CDR3 runs to 14 residues. V was trimmed by 3 bases and J by 0 bases, leaving 10 bases between them. Looked up from germline, CDR1 is SGDLS and CDR2 is YYNGEE. Full variable domain (outside the CDR3, taken from reference TRBV9 and TRBJ2-7): DSGVTQTPKHLITATGQRVTLRCSPRSGDLSVYWYQQSLDQGLQFLIQYYNGEERAKGNILERFSAQQFPDLHSELNLSSLELGDSALYFCASSGRRGSYEQYFGPGTRLTVT.

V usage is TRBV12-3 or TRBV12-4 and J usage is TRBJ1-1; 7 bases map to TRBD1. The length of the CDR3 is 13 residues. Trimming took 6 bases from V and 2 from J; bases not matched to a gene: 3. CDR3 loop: CASRGDSNTEAFF. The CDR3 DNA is TGTGCCAGCAGGGGGGACAGTAACACTGAAGCTTTCTTT.

The CDR3 protein is CAWSVPGGGSPLHF. The CDR3 nucleotides are TGTGCCTGGAGTGTACCAGGGGGTGGGTCACCCCTCCACTTT. V is TRBV30 and J is TRBJ1-6; 7 nucleotides agree with TRBD1. CDR1 and CDR2 (germline): GTSNPN, SVGIG (reference sequence). The CDR3 consists of 14 residues. V shed 0 bases, J shed 10 bases, and the junction held 6 bases outside the gene matches. Full variable domain (outside the CDR3, taken from reference TRBV30 and TRBJ1-6): SQTIHQWPATLVQPVGSPLSLECTVEGTSNPNLYWYRQAAGRGLQLLFYSVGIGQISSEVPQNLSASRPQDRQFILSSKKLLLSDSGFYLCAWSVPGGGSPLHFGNGTRLTVT.

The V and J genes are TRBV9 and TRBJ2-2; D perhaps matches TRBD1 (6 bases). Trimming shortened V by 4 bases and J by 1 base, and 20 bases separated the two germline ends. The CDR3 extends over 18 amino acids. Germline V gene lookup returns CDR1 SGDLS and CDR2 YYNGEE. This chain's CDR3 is CASSLFQGLKLNTGELFF. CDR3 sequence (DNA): TGTGCCAGCAGCCTTTTCCAGGGGTTAAAGTTGAACACCGGGGAGCTGTTTTTT.

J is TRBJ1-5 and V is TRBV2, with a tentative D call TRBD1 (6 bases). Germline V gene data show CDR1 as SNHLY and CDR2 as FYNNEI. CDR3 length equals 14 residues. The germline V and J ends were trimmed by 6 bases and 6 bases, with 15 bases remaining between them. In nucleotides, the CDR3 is TGTGCCAGCAGACCCACAGGGTTGGCTCAGCCCCAGCATTTT. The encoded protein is CASRPTGLAQPQHF.

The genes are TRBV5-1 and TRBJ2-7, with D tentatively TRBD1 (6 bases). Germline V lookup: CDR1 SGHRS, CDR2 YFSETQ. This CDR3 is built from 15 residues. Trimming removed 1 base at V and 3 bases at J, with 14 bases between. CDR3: CASSLLGGSSYEQYF. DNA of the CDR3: TGCGCCAGCAGCTTGTTAGGGGGTTCGAGCTACGAGCAGTACTTC.

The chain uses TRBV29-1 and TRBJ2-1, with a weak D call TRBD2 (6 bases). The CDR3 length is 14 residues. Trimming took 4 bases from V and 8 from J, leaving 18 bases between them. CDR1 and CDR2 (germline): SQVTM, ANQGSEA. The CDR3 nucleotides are TGCAGCGTTGTGGGGGGAATGTTTTATTATGAGCAGTTCTTC. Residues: CSVVGGMFYYEQFF.

The CDR3 nucleotides read TGCGCCAGCAGCCAACGGGACACCTTTGAGAACTATGGCTACACCTTC. Amino acid sequence: CASSQRDTFENYGYTF. This chain connects TRBV4-1 to TRBJ1-2, with D perhaps matching TRBD1 (6 bases). The CDR3 covers 16 residues. The ends were cut back, 2 bases at V and 2 bases at J, with 15 bases in the middle. Germline V CDR1 and CDR2: MGHRA, YSYEKL.

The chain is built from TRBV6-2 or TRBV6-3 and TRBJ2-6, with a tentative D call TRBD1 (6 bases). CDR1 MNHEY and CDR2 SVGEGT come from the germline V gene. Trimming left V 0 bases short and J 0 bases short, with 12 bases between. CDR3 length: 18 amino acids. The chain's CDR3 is CASSYSDSRSSGANVLTF. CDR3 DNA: TGTGCCAGCAGTTACTCGGACAGCAGGAGCTCTGGGGCCAACGTCCTGACTTTC.

This chain's CDR3 is CASSQDSSGSSYEQYF. The CDR3 coding sequence is TGCGCCAGCAGCCAAGATTCTAGCGGGAGCTCCTACGAGCAGTACTTC. The chain carries TRBV4-3 and TRBJ2-7, with TRBD2 matching 10 bases. CDR3 length equals 16 residues. The germline V gene encodes CDR1 LGHNA and CDR2 YSLEER. V was pared by 0 bases and J by 0 bases, with 2 bases of the junction left unmatched.